This passage covers 12 T cell receptor beta chains from one sample sequenced in a study of blood T cell repertoires in COVID-19. The assay was immunoSEQ multiplex PCR, and TCRdb's table has in-frame clones only and misses some. Of some 76,000 clones in the sample, around 85% were seen once. Sequencing was done on a sample of peripheral blood. These TCRs come from a man at least 80 years old in a cohort sampled during active COVID-19.

The chain recombines TRBV15 with TRBJ1-1; D remains unclear. Germline V gene sequence: CDR1 LNHNV, CDR2 YYDKDF (reference sequence). V was pared by 3 bases and J by 7 bases, with 12 bases between. This CDR3 has 13 residues. The CDR3 region has the DNA TGTGCCACCAGCAGCGAGGGTAGGGTTGAAGCTTTCTTT. As protein: CATSSEGRVEAFF.

Only one count was recorded for this clone. This sample includes further DNA sequences coding for the same CDR3. The V call is TRBV2, the J call TRBJ1-5, with D unresolved. The length of the CDR3 is 14 residues. With 2 bases removed from V and 6 bases from J, the gap between germline ends came to 11 bases. CDR1 and CDR2 from the germline V gene are SNHLY and FYNNEI. CDR3 bases: TGTGCCAGCAGTGAAATGGTGGGAGGTCAGCCCCAGCATTTT. It encodes CASSEMVGGQPQHF.

The chain has TRBV6-2 or TRBV6-3 and TRBJ2-5; D remains unclear. The ends were cut back, 2 bases at V and 5 bases at J, with 12 bases in the middle. The germline CDR1 and CDR2 sequences are MNHEY and SVGEGT. This CDR3 comprises 14 residues. The CDR3: CASSYPPRYETQYF. The CDR3 coding sequence is TGTGCCAGCAGTTACCCGCCTAGATACGAGACCCAGTACTTC.

The chain uses TRBV28 and TRBJ2-5; TRBD2 is a possible D gene (6 bases). Germline V gene sequence: CDR1 MDHEN, CDR2 SYDVKM. This CDR3 comprises 15 residues. The V and J ends lost 5 bases and 2 bases respectively, with 15 bases between them. The CDR3 loop is CASSLAVGGQETQYF. For the CDR3, the DNA is TGTGCCAGCAGTCTCGCCGTCGGGGGACAAGAGACCCAGTACTTC.

The genes are TRBV5-1 and TRBJ2-7; possibly TRBD2 for D (7 bases). Trimming cost V 0 bases and J 0 bases, with 16 bases left between them. Germline loops: CDR1 SGHRS, CDR2 YFSETQ. The CDR3 covers 17 residues. The CDR3 here is CASSLDGGPRISYEQYF. CDR3 in DNA: TGCGCCAGCAGCTTGGACGGGGGGCCCAGAATCTCCTACGAGCAGTACTTC.

The genes are TRBV5-1 and TRBJ2-2; 7 bases are a match to TRBD2. This CDR3 has 21 residues. Losses at the gene ends were 0 bases for V and 4 bases for J; bases not matched to a gene: 21. Germline-derived CDR1 and CDR2 are SGHRS and YFSETQ. CDR3 coding DNA: TGCGCCAGCAGCTTGGCACTTACTGGGAGGGTACTGAGAGACGTCACCGGGGAGCTGTTTTTT. Translating gives CASSLALTGRVLRDVTGELFF.

This rearrangement joins TRBV19 to TRBJ2-7; D is possibly TRBD1 (6 bases). The V end was cut by 6 bases, the J end by 3 bases, with 15 bases between. The CDR3 extends over 14 amino acids. CDR1 is LNHDA and CDR2 is SQIVND in the germline V gene (reference sequence). The CDR3 loop is CASSHRETFYEQYF. CDR3 sequence (DNA): TGTGCCAGTAGCCACAGGGAGACGTTCTACGAGCAGTACTTC.

This clone has a single count. The chain is built from TRBV15 and TRBJ2-7, with 8 bases aligning to TRBD1. From germline, CDR1 is LNHNV and CDR2 YYDKDF (reference sequence). The length of the CDR3 is 13 residues. Losses at the gene ends were 2 bases for V and 12 bases for J; bases not matched to a gene: 9. The CDR3 sequence: CATSRNLRDRTYF. In nucleotides, the CDR3 is TGTGCCACCAGCAGAAACCTCCGGGACAGGACGTACTTC.

The chain links TRBV5-1 to TRBJ2-2; TRBD1 aligns across 8 bases. The CDR3 length is 15 residues. V lost 4 bases, J lost 3 bases, and 5 bases stayed unmatched. CDR1 SGHRS and CDR2 YFSETQ come from the germline V gene. The DNA of the CDR3 is TGCGCCAGCAGCCAAAAGACAGGGGACACCGGGGAGCTGTTTTTT. Protein sequence: CASSQKTGDTGELFF.

This clone was seen a handful of times. CDR3 sequence: CASSTRQGGYGYTF. The CDR3 coding sequence is TGTGCCAGCAGTACACGCCAGGGGGGCTATGGCTACACCTTC. The V call is TRBV6-4, the J call TRBJ1-2, with 7 nucleotides matching TRBD1. Trimming at V came to 5 bases and at J to 4 bases, leaving 7 bases not matched to a gene. This CDR3 is built from 14 residues. From germline, CDR1 is MRHNA and CDR2 SNTAGT.

J is TRBJ2-4 and V is TRBV11-3; 8 bases are shared with TRBD1. The CDR3 runs 13 residues. The junction had 1 base not matched to a gene; V was cut back by 3 bases and J by 6 bases. Germline V gives CDR1 SGHNT, CDR2 YENEEA. CDR3 DNA sequence: TGTGCCAGCAGCTTTGGACAGGGAAACATTCAGTACTTC. Its translation is CASSFGQGNIQYF.

To note about this clone: Other DNA sequences in this sample translate to the same CDR3. The chain links TRBV3-1 (or the pseudogene TRBV3-2) to TRBJ2-1; 11 nucleotides align to TRBD1. Losses at the gene ends were 0 bases for V and 3 bases for J; bases not matched to a gene: 1. The CDR3 consists of 16 residues. Germline CDR1 is LGHDT and CDR2 is YNNKEL (reference sequence). CDR3 nucleotides: TGTGCCAGCAGCCAAGACGGGACAGGGGGCTACAATGAGCAGTTCTTC. Its translation: CASSQDGTGGYNEQFF.